The clone carrying this T cell receptor (beta chain) was recorded a few times. This entry comes from a study of blood T cell repertoires in COVID-19. Study-level background: T cells, B-cell-depleted T cells, or PBMCs supplied cDNA or gDNA.

Here immunoSEQ multiplex PCR was the method, and the copy in TCRdb shows in-frame clones only, minus some. The sample records 200,000 to 250,000 clones, roughly four fifths being singletons. The length of the CDR3 is 15 residues. V lost 0 bases to trimming and J lost 5 bases; unmatched junction nucleotides: 1. CDR1 is SGHRS, CDR2 YFSETQ, per germline. The specimen was PBMCs or T cells enriched from blood (not recorded which). This TCR was recovered from a woman between 45 and 60 years old who had been exposed to COVID-19. The chain links TRBV5-1 to TRBJ2-2; 10 bases map to TRBD1. The CDR3, as DNA: TGCGCCAGCAGCTTGGGACAGGGGGCGACCGGGGAGCTGTTTTTT. Amino acid sequence: CASSLGQGATGELFF.